This TCR beta chain was sequenced in a study of T-cell memory formation after mild COVID-19. V gave up 0 bases and J gave up 6 bases; unmatched junction bases: 8. The CDR3 is made up of 17 amino acids. Germline loops: CDR1 LNHDA, CDR2 SQIVND (reference sequence). TCRdb passed the 5' RACE reads through MiXCR, listing each CDR3 protein once. In the table there are about 560,000 distinct CDR3 sequences, roughly 18% of which are singletons. The receptor was derived from an adult woman who had mild COVID-19 (a few samples of this study predate the infection). Cell type and time point are not known. V usage is TRBV19 and J usage is TRBJ2-1; 10 nucleotides align to TRBD2. Sequencing was done on a sample of PBMCs or a T cell subset sorted from them (not recorded which). The chain's CDR3 is CASSIELAGALVNEQFF. The CDR3 region has the DNA TGTGCCAGTAGTATAGAGCTAGCGGGGGCCCTAGTCAATGAGCAGTTCTTC.